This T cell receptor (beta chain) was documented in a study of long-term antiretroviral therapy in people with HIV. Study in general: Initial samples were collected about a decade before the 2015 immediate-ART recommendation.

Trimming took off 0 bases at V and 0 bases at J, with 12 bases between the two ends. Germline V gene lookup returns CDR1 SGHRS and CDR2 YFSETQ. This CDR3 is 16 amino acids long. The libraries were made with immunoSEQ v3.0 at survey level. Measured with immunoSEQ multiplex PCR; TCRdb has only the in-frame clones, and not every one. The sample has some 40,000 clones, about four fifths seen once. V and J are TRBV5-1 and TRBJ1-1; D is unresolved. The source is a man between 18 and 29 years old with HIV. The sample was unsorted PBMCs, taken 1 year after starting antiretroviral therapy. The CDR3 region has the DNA TGCGCCAGCAGCTTGGCCGTTGGAGGGTTGAACACTGAAGCTTTCTTT. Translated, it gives CASSLAVGGLNTEAFF.